One TCR beta chain is described in this entry. At least ten counts were recorded for this clonotype. It lacks a known antigen. No base quality information exists; no much larger clone differs at one position. All donors were healthy Caucasians. Three pairs of female monozygotic twins, all aged roughly 18 to 30 years, made up the twin cohort. Positive isolation kits from Invitrogen were used to isolate CD4+ and CD8+ T cell populations. This record belongs to a study of identical twins (TCRdb year 2016). Study-wide context: The study deep-sequenced TCR alpha and beta repertoires from monozygotic twins, unrelated adults of various ages and cord blood to test whether fetal clonotypes persist. Replicate twin experiments were performed at different times using different library preparation protocols to rule out contamination. Study-wide conclusions, independent of this receptor: In beta out-of-frame sequences, excess twin sharing was weaker, because having fewer shared sequences lowered the signal-to-noise ratio. Fewer insertions were carried by abundant cord blood beta clonotypes, a similar but weaker trend appeared in young adult naive repertoires, and no such trend appeared in memory repertoires. Because the same donors could not be followed over many years, conclusions were based on cross-sectional statistical analysis. Out-of-frame TCR alpha sharing in monozygotic twins was systematically underestimated by recombination models, whereas sharing between unrelated individuals was in agreement with the recombination models. Compared with coincidental sharing between unrelated individuals, out-of-frame TCR alpha sequences shared between twins had an excess of sequences with low generation probability. Zero-insertion analyses could be partly confounded by invariant T cells such as MAIT and iNKT, though diverse VJ usage argued against such confounding for most clonotypes.

The library was built by means of 5' RACE. Reads for this sample came from an Illumina HiSeq 2000. A universal primer binding site was introduced by template switching, and a unique molecular identifier was present in the final cDNA, enabling accurate counting of TCR cDNA molecules. Specific primers in the conserved constant-segment region were used to synthesize first-strand cDNA for the TCR alpha and beta chains. Each cDNA library was double barcoded, with a SMART-Mk sample barcode plus Illumina barcodes, to control for contamination. TruSeq adapter sequences, together with Illumina sample barcodes, were added in two successive PCR steps. Sequencing of the TCR alpha and beta cDNA libraries was done on the Illumina HiSeq platform using custom primers. The authors' analysis ran thus. Unique molecular identifiers were extracted from raw reads with MiGEC, and CDR3 positions were determined with MiXCR. For each individual, recombination models were inferred using an EM algorithm with the repgenHMM and IGoR tools. The tcR package in R was used for shared clonotype analysis, with sharing normalized by the product of cloneset sizes. Out-of-frame nonproductive sequences were analyzed to study raw recombination free of thymic and clonal selection effects. TCRdb passed the public sequencing reads through fastp at Q25 and MiXCR, retaining productive beta sequences. When rows share a CDR3 protein, they turn into one entry using the most common DNA and genes. TCRdb's processing, not the authors' own work, is the source of the V and J calls. Across this sample there are a few hundred thousand distinct CDR3 sequences, with about 8.9% seen only once. The top ten clonotypes cover 2.5% to 3.5% of the sample.

The CDR3 sequence holds 16 residues, the cysteine and phenylalanine included. Just CDR3 DNA is preserved here, 48 bases in frame from base 1. V loses 5 bases at its end and J loses 2 bases; junction bases beyond the gene matches: 8. This sample was shared with a second study, whose subject was yellow fever vaccine responses in identical twins. As described in the second report: The authors reported that the T cell response to vaccination in identical twins appeared partly convergent and partly personalized. In identical twins, the study followed T cell clones that responded to the vaccine with precision.

Recombination linked TRBV12-3 or TRBV12-4 to TRBJ2-1; 8 junctional bases match TRBD2. The TCR originated in a woman aged 18-29 years in good health. Sequenced: CD8+ T cells sorted from blood. The nucleotide sequence is given as TGTGCCAGCAGTCCACCCACTAGCGGAGCCTACAATGAGCAGTTCTTC. Translated, this is CASSPPTSGAYNEQFF.